This TCR beta chain derives from a study of blood T cell repertoires in COVID-19. Background on the study: Acute and convalescent COVID-19 samples came from the United States, Italy and Spain. T cells, B-cell-depleted T cells, or PBMCs supplied cDNA or gDNA.

Per the authors' pipeline: Amplified reference gene primers provided the basis for estimating nucleated cell counts. Assay used: immunoSEQ multiplex PCR; TCRdb lists only in-frame clones, some missing. V, J and clone size were drawn from that table, and D and trimming were deduced from the DNA. The sample consists of 45,000 to 55,000 clones, approximately 90% of them appearing once. J gave up 0 bases and V 7 bases, and 9 bases lay outside the gene matches. From germline, CDR1 is SGHAT and CDR2 FQNNGV. This CDR3 has 17 residues. This sequence originates from a woman between 35 and 50 years old with active COVID-19. Sequenced sample: peripheral blood. J is TRBJ1-1 and V is TRBV11-2, with 12 nucleotides matching TRBD1. The DNA of the CDR3 is TGTGCCAGCACCTCGCTCAGGGACAGGGGGCTGAACACTGAAGCTTTCTTT. Translation: CASTSLRDRGLNTEAFF.